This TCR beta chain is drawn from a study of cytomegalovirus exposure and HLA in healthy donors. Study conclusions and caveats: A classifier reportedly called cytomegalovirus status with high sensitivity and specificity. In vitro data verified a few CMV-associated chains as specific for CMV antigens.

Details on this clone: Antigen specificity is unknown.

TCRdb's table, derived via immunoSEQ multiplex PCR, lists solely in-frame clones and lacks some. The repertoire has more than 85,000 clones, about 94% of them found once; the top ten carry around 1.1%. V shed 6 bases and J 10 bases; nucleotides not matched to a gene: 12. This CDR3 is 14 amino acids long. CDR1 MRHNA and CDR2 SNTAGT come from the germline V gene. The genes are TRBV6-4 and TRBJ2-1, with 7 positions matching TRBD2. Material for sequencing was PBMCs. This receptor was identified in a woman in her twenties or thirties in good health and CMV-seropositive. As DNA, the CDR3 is TGTGCCAGCAGCCGGGAGGACGAACTTGGGGAGCAGTTCTTC. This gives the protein CASSREDELGEQFF.